This T cell receptor beta chain was found in a study of CD8+ T cells in alopecia areata. At the level of the study: Tofacitinib ran 6 to 18 months, followed by 6 months off drug.

General study points: Higher clonality and more expanded CD8+ clones appeared in lesional than normal scalp. With tofacitinib ongoing, many expanded lesional clones persisted in both scalp and blood.

The sample's treatment: oral pan-JAK inhibitor, 5-10 mg twice daily. Peripheral blood, together with lesional scalp punch biopsies, was collected from alopecia areata patients. As concerns this clone: Antigen: not known.

V trimming: 6 bases; J trimming: 3 bases; junction bases outside the gene matches: 4. The CDR3 spans 13 residues. Germline V gene sequence: CDR1 LGHNT, CDR2 FRNRAP. Following extraction, RNA underwent reverse transcription to cDNA, which served as the sequencing template. The table came from immunoSEQ multiplex PCR; TCRdb's copy has only in-frame clones and leaves some out. The sample records a few thousand clones, roughly 90% being singletons. The source of this sequence is a human donor with alopecia areata. This sample comprised skin, obtained at week 4, from a patient treated with tofacitinib. The J gene is TRBJ2-5, the V gene TRBV12-5, with 7 nucleotides matching TRBD1. The CDR3 DNA is TGTGCTAGTGGGACAGGGACAAAAGAGACCCAGTACTTC. Encoded protein: CASGTGTKETQYF. The full variable domain, its missing parts supplied by reference TRBV12-5 and TRBJ2-5, is DARVTQTPRHKVTEMGQEVTMRCQPILGHNTVFWYRQTMMQGLELLAYFRNRAPLDDSGMPKDRFSAEMPDATLATLKIQPSEPRDSAVYFCASGTGTKETQYFGPGTRLLVL.